What follows are 18 T cell receptor beta chains derived from one specimen sequenced in a study of blood T cell repertoires in COVID-19. Using immunoSEQ multiplex PCR, the repertoire was profiled, and TCRdb retains in-frame clones only, with some absent. Of under 300,000 clones in the sample, around 89% were seen once. The sample was PBMCs or T cells enriched from blood (not recorded which). Source of these receptors: a man aged 40-50 years who had recovered from COVID-19.

The chain employs TRBV13 and TRBJ2-2; TRBD2 agrees at 8 bases. CDR1 is PRHDT and CDR2 is FYEKMQ in the germline V gene (reference sequence). The CDR3 length is 17 residues. The V segment lost 0 bases and the J segment 4 bases; nucleotides outside the gene matches: 7. DNA for the CDR3: TGTGCCAGCAGCTTAGGCCTTACGGGGGGGCCCACCGGGGAGCTGTTTTTT. It codes for CASSLGLTGGPTGELFF.

This rearrangement joins TRBV7-9 to TRBJ2-3; possible D gene TRBD2, 6 bases. Germline CDR1 is SEHNR and CDR2 is FQNEAQ (reference sequence). This CDR3 contains 12 residues. V shed 6 bases and J shed 4 bases, with 8 bases lying between them. CDR3 sequence: CASSRDSDTQYF. In DNA form, the CDR3 reads TGTGCCAGCAGTCGGGACTCAGATACGCAGTATTTT.

V usage is TRBV18 and J usage is TRBJ1-5; maybe TRBD1 (6 bases). The CDR3 is 17 amino acids. CDR1 and CDR2 (germline): KGHSH, LQKENI. Trimming took off 3 bases at V and 4 bases at J, with 19 bases between the two ends. For the CDR3, the DNA is TGTGCCAGCTCACCTTTCGGTCGGGCACAGGGTAATCAGCCCCAGCATTTT. The encoded protein is CASSPFGRAQGNQPQHF.

V and J are TRBV6-6 and TRBJ2-7; weak D call: TRBD2 (6 bases). The V gene lost 4 bases and the J gene lost 9 bases, with 16 bases spanning the gap. The germline V gene encodes CDR1 MNHNY and CDR2 SVGAGI (reference sequence). CDR3 length: 13 residues. The CDR3 sequence: CASSFRDGGWQYF. CDR3 nucleotides: TGTGCCAGCAGTTTCCGTGACGGAGGGTGGCAGTACTTC.

The V and J genes are TRBV18 and TRBJ2-7; a weak D match, TRBD2 (5 bases). The V end was cut by 1 base, the J end by 5 bases, with 9 bases between. The germline CDR1 and CDR2 sequences are KGHSH and LQKENI. This CDR3 spans 13 amino acids. CDR3: CASSPRRGNEQYF. DNA of the CDR3: TGTGCCAGCTCACCACGCAGAGGGAACGAGCAGTACTTC.

The chain carries TRBV21-1 and TRBJ2-7; TRBD2 is the table's D call, not checked against the DNA. TRBV21-1 is a pseudogene. The CDR3 loop spans 14 amino acids. This CDR3 reads CASRKLAGVYEQYF. CDR3 nucleotide sequence: TGTGCCAGCAGAAAACTAGCGGGAGTATACGAGCAGTACTTC.

The table lists this clone with a few counts. This chain links TRBV7-2 with TRBJ1-5; TRBD1 agrees at 7 bases. This CDR3 contains 15 residues. The V gene end was trimmed by 0 bases and the J gene end by 6 bases; junction bases not matched to a gene: 5. The V gene's germline CDR1 is SGHTA and CDR2 FQGNSA. CDR3 coding DNA: TGTGCCAGCAGCTTAGCAGGGGGCGCGGGTCAGCCCCAGCATTTT. This translates into CASSLAGGAGQPQHF.

This clone was detected once. The chain links TRBV23-1 to TRBJ1-2; unclear D gene. TRBV23-1 is treated as an ORF (open reading frame) with a function not yet certain. The length of the CDR3 is 15 residues. CDR3 sequence (DNA): TGCGCTTACTCCACCCCTGAGGGATCTAACTATGGCTACACCTTC. It is translated as CAYSTPEGSNYGYTF.

The V gene is TRBV24-1, the J gene TRBJ1-2; a possible D gene is TRBD1 (6 bases). CDR1 and CDR2 (germline): KGHDR, SFDVKD. V lost 3 bases, J lost 2 bases, and 9 bases lay in between. CDR3 length equals 14 residues. CDR3 DNA: TGTGCCACCAGTGATCCCGGACAGAACTATGGCTACACCTTC. This sequence encodes CATSDPGQNYGYTF.

The rearrangement uses TRBV7-2 and TRBJ2-7; D possibly corresponds to TRBD2 (5 bases). The V and J ends lost 1 base and 3 bases respectively, with 10 bases between them. Germline CDR1 reads SGHTA; CDR2 reads FQGNSA. The CDR3 loop spans 14 amino acids. CDR3 coding DNA: TGTGCCAGCAGCTTAGGTGTCGGAGGCTACGAGCAGTACTTC. Translating gives CASSLGVGGYEQYF. Full variable domain (rest looked up from reference TRBV7-2 and TRBJ2-7): GAGVSQSPSNKVTEKGKDVELRCDPISGHTALYWYRQSLGQGLEFLIYFQGNSAPDKSGLPSDRFSAERTGGSVSTLTIQRTQQEDSAVYLCASSLGVGGYEQYFGPGTRLTVT.

The chain recombines TRBV3-1 (or the pseudogene TRBV3-2) with TRBJ2-7, with 14 bases lining up with TRBD2. CDR1 and CDR2 (germline): LGHDT, YNNKEL (reference sequence). V lost 0 bases to trimming and J lost 4 bases; unmatched junction nucleotides: 5. The CDR3 length is 17 residues. The CDR3 DNA is TGTGCCAGCAGCCAAGATGGACTAGCGGGAGGTGGTTACGAGCAGTACTTC. Its protein is CASSQDGLAGGGYEQYF.

The chain uses TRBV7-9 and TRBJ2-7, with TRBD2 as a possible D gene (6 bases). The CDR3 spans 16 residues. V shed 1 base and J shed 4 bases, with 17 bases lying between them. Germline CDR1 reads SEHNR; CDR2 reads FQNEAQ (reference sequence). The chain's CDR3 is CASSLVFGGREYEQYF. The CDR3 nucleotides read TGTGCCAGCAGCTTAGTCTTCGGGGGACGTGAGTACGAGCAGTACTTC.

V is TRBV6-5 and J is TRBJ2-5; D remains unclear. Looked up from germline, CDR1 is MNHEY and CDR2 is SVGAGI. CDR3 length: 14 amino acids. V lost 3 bases and J 2 bases, leaving 10 bases between the germline ends. CDR3: CASSYVGLQETQYF. Written as DNA, the CDR3 is TGTGCCAGCAGTTATGTTGGGCTACAAGAGACCCAGTACTTC.

The CDR3 DNA reads TGCGCCAGCAGCTTGGAGCGGGGGAGGGTTGGGAATGAGCAGTTCTTC. Residues: CASSLERGRVGNEQFF. The chain is built from TRBV5-1 and TRBJ2-1; 8 bases line up with TRBD2. This CDR3 region has 16 residues. Germline CDR1 reads SGHRS; CDR2 reads YFSETQ. Trimming at V came to 0 bases and at J to 7 bases, leaving 9 bases not matched to a gene.

The rearrangement uses TRBV7-9 and TRBJ1-6; 9 nucleotides line up with TRBD1. V lost 7 bases, J lost 10 bases, and 20 bases stayed unmatched. Germline V gene sequence: CDR1 SEHNR, CDR2 FQNEAQ (reference sequence). CDR3 length: 18 residues. The CDR3 coding sequence is TGTGCCAGCACCCTAGGGGGTACAGGGGGCGATCTGAGGTCACCCCTCCACTTT. This sequence encodes CASTLGGTGGDLRSPLHF.

The chain uses TRBV3-1 (or the pseudogene TRBV3-2) and TRBJ2-5; 8 bases align to TRBD2. J was trimmed by 2 bases and V by 0 bases; bases with no gene match: 8. The CDR3 contains 17 residues. Germline CDR1 LGHDT, CDR2 YNNKEL (reference sequence). CDR3 nucleotides: TGTGCCAGCAGCCAAGATTTCCTAGCGGGTTTACAAGAGACCCAGTACTTC. It is translated as CASSQDFLAGLQETQYF.

This rearrangement joins TRBV28 to TRBJ1-1; D unclear. V lost 6 bases and J lost 3, with 14 bases in between. The germline V gene encodes CDR1 MDHEN and CDR2 SYDVKM. The CDR3 spans 14 residues. CDR3 residues: CASSMTSGYTEAFF. DNA of the CDR3: TGTGCCAGCAGCATGACGTCGGGTTACACTGAAGCTTTCTTT.

The DNA of the CDR3 is TGTGCCAGCAGCTTAGCAGGGGGGGGTCTCGATGAGCAGTTCTTC. It is translated as CASSLAGGGLDEQFF. The rearrangement uses TRBV7-2 and TRBJ2-1; D is possibly TRBD2 (7 bases). This CDR3 contains 15 residues. Germline V gene data show CDR1 as SGHTA and CDR2 as FQGNSA. The ends were cut back, 0 bases at V and 8 bases at J, with 14 bases in the middle.